This TCR beta chain was recovered during a study of blood T cell repertoires in COVID-19. Across the study: Nucleic acid was either cDNA or gDNA, and it came from T cells, B-cell-depleted T cells, or PBMCs.

Clones were read by immunoSEQ multiplex PCR, and TCRdb kept only the in-frame ones, dropping some. The sample lists 100,000 or so clones, 70% to 90% occurring once. V was trimmed by 11 bases and J by 3 bases, leaving 14 bases between them. The CDR3 totals 13 residues. CDR1 is SGHAT and CDR2 is FQNNGV in the germline V gene. What was sequenced was peripheral blood. This clonotype originated in a human donor in a cohort sampled during active COVID-19. The chain combines TRBV11-2 with TRBJ2-1; D possibly corresponds to TRBD2 (5 bases). In nucleotides, the CDR3 is TGTGCCTGCTTGGGAGTAGACTACAATGAGCAGTTCTTC. It yields the protein CACLGVDYNEQFF.